A selection of T cell receptor beta chains follows, all from one sample in a study of CD8+ T cells in alopecia areata. Sequencing used immunoSEQ multiplex PCR; TCRdb keeps in-frame clones, though not all of them. The repertoire holds some 200,000 clones, 50% to 60% seen once, with approximately 15% in the top ten. The specimen was CD4+ T cells sorted from blood, collected at week 0. The receptors come from a human donor with alopecia areata. The conserved cysteine and the conserved F or W are not part of the CDR3 here.

v_call | cdr3_length | cdr3_aa
TRBV11-3 | 9 | ASSSSYEQY
TRBV12-5 | 12 | ASGPQGVGTEAF
TRBV10-2 | 10 | ASTDGNQPQH
TRBV9 | 10 | ASSAGADTQY
TRBV30 | 11 | AWGRGAGNTIY
TRBV2 | 12 | ASRDRESTDTQY
TRBV30 | 12 | AWRGAESTDTQY
TRBV6-5 | 10 | ASSFTTGVAF
TRBV5-4 | 16 | ASSPGQAYGWNTGELF
TRBV6-5 | 12 | ASSSADRVYGYT
TRBV7-3 | 14 | ASSPRGSGAGETQY
TRBV5-1 | 13 | ASSLSGARGTEAF
TRBV5-1 | 12 | ASTREPGDTEAF
TRBV5-6 | 11 | ASSRLAGDTQY
TRBV29-1 | 14 | SAETLSSPGANVLT
TRBV2 | 13 | ASSRRGSGNQPQH
TRBV15 | 11 | ATSRQGNQPQH
TRBV4-1 | 13 | ASSHEGQGGTEAF
TRBV30 | 12 | AWSVQGPGQPQH
TRBV23-1 | 11 | ASPKRENTEAF
TRBV30 | 14 | AWIRKGLLHDYGYT
TRBV29-1 | 11 | SVVAGDNEKLF
TRBV29-1 | 12 | SVAGGLLEEKLF
TRBV2 | 11 | ASRETGDTEAF